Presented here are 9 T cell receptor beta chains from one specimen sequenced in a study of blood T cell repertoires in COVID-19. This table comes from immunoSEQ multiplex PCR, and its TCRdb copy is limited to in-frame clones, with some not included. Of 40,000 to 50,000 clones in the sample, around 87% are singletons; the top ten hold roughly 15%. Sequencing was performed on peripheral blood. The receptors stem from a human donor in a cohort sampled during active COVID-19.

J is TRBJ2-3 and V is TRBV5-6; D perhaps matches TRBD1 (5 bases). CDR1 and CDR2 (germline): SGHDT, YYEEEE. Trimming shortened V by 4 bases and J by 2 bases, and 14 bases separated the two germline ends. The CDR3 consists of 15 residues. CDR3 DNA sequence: TGTGCCAGCAGCCCCGATCCAGGGCCCACAGATACGCAGTATTTT. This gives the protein CASSPDPGPTDTQYF. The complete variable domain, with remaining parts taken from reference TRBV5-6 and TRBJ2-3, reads DAGVTQSPTHLIKTRGQQVTLRCSPKSGHDTVSWYQQALGQGPQFIFQYYEEEERQRGNFPDRFSGHQFPNYSSELNVNALLLGDSALYLCASSPDPGPTDTQYFGPGTRLTVL.

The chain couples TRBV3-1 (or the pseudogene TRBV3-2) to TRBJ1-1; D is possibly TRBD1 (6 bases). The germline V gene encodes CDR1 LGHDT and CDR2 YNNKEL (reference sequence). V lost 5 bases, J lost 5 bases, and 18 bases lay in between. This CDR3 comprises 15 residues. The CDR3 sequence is CASSSRSGGRTEAFF. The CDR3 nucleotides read TGTGCCAGCAGCTCCCGTTCGGGGGGCAGGACTGAAGCTTTCTTT.

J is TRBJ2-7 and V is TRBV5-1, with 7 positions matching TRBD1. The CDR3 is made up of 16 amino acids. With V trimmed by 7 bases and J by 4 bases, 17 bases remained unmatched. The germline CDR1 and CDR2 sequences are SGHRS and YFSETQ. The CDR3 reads CASPALIGTDNYEQYF. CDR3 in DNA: TGCGCCAGCCCAGCGCTAATCGGGACAGACAATTACGAGCAGTACTTC.

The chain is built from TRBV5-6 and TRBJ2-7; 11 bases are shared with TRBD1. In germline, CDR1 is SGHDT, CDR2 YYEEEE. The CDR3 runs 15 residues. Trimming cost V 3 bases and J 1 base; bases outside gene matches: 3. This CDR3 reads CASSYRDRGSYEQYF. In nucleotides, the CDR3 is TGTGCCAGCAGCTACCGGGACAGGGGGTCCTACGAGCAGTACTTC.

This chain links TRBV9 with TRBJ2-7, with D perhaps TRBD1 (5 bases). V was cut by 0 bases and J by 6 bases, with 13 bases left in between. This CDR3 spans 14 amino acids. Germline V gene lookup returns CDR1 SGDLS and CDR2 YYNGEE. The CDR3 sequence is CASSVATGGREQYF. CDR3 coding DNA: TGTGCCAGCAGCGTAGCTACAGGTGGGCGCGAGCAGTACTTC.

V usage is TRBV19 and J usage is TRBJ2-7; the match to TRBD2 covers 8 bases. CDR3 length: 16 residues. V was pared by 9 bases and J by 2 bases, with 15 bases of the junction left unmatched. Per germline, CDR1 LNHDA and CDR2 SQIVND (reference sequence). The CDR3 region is CARTTRLAGYPYEQYF. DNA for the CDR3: TGTGCCAGGACTACAAGGCTAGCGGGTTACCCCTACGAGCAGTACTTC. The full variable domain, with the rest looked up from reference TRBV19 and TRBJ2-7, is DGGITQSPKYLFRKEGQNVTLSCEQNLNHDAMYWYRQDPGQGLRLIYYSQIVNDFQKGDIAEGYSVSREKKESFPLTVTSAQKNPTAFYLCARTTRLAGYPYEQYFGPGTRLTVT.

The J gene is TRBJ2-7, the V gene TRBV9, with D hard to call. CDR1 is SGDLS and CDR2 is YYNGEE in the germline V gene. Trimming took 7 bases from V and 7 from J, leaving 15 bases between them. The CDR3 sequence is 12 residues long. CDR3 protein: CASPAWSREQYF. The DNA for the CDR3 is TGTGCCAGCCCCGCCTGGTCGCGGGAGCAGTACTTC.

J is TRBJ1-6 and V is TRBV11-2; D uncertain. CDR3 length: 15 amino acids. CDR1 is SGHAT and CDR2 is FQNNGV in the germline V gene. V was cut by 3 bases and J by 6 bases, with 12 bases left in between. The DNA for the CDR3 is TGTGCCAGCAGCTTCGGGGTCCCGGGTAATTCACCCCTCCACTTT. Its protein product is CASSFGVPGNSPLHF.

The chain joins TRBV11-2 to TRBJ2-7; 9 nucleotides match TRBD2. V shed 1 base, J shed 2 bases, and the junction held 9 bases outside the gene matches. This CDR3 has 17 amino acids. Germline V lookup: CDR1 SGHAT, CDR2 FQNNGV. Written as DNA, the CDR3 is TGTGCCAGCAGCTTAGTCGGGATAGCGGGGGTAACCTACGAGCAGTACTTC. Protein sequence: CASSLVGIAGVTYEQYF.